These 15 T cell receptor beta chains share one sample of origin, sequenced in a study of blood T cell repertoires in COVID-19. The repertoire was sequenced with immunoSEQ multiplex PCR; TCRdb's copy has only in-frame clones and lacks some. The sample records 190,000 or so clones, 70% to 90% being singletons. The material sequenced was peripheral blood. The receptors stem from a man in his forties or fifties with active or convalescent COVID-19.

J is TRBJ1-3 and V is TRBV2; D may be TRBD1 (6 bases). The CDR3 is 15 residues long. CDR1 SNHLY and CDR2 FYNNEI come from the germline V gene. V was pared by 1 base and J by 0 bases, with 7 bases between. The CDR3 DNA reads as TGTGCCAGCAGTGAAGGGGACATCTCTGGAAACACCATATATTTT. Protein: CASSEGDISGNTIYF.

This clone is a singleton in its sample. V gene TRBV11-2 combines with J gene TRBJ2-5; TRBD2 aligns across 7 bases. V was pared by 3 bases and J by 7 bases, with 8 bases of the junction left unmatched. CDR3 length: 14 residues. CDR1 and CDR2 (germline): SGHAT, FQNNGV. CDR3 region: CASSLVRGGWTQYF. CDR3 nucleotide sequence: TGTGCCAGCAGCTTGGTACGCGGGGGTTGGACCCAGTACTTC.

The rearrangement joins TRBV11-2 to TRBJ1-2, with a possible D match to TRBD1 (6 bases). This CDR3 is 15 amino acids long. V lost 7 bases, J lost 4 bases, and 19 bases lay in between. Germline V gene lookup returns CDR1 SGHAT and CDR2 FQNNGV. The CDR3 spells CASNSPVGASYGYTF. DNA for the CDR3: TGTGCCAGCAACTCACCGGTGGGGGCAAGCTATGGCTACACCTTC.

This chain links TRBV18 with TRBJ1-5; D call uncertain. The germline V gene encodes CDR1 KGHSH and CDR2 LQKENI. Between the trimmed V and J ends, which lost 6 bases and 6 bases, there was a span of 12 bases. The CDR3 runs 13 residues. In nucleotides, the CDR3 is TGTGCCAGCTCCCCCGGGAATACTCAGCCCCAGCATTTT. Encoded protein: CASSPGNTQPQHF.

The chain joins TRBV19 to TRBJ1-4; maybe TRBD1 (6 bases). This CDR3 is built from 15 residues. The V and J ends lost 6 bases and 3 bases respectively, with 14 bases between them. Germline CDR1 reads LNHDA; CDR2 reads SQIVND (reference sequence). This CDR3 reads CASRPTGPPNEKLFF. CDR3 nucleotides: TGTGCCAGTAGACCTACAGGGCCGCCTAATGAAAAACTGTTTTTT.

This clone was recorded a few times. The rearrangement uses TRBV5-1 and TRBJ1-1; no firm D call. There are 15 residues in the CDR3. The germline V gene encodes CDR1 SGHRS and CDR2 YFSETQ. V lost 5 bases to trimming and J lost 1 base, with 15 bases between them. CDR3 protein: CASSFEATGNTEAFF. The CDR3 nucleotides are TGCGCCAGCAGTTTTGAAGCGACGGGGAACACTGAAGCTTTCTTT.

The gene calls are TRBV18 and TRBJ2-7, with D possibly being TRBD2 (6 bases). The CDR3 extends over 13 amino acids. With 3 bases removed from V and 6 bases from J, the gap between germline ends came to 12 bases. Germline CDR1 is KGHSH and CDR2 is LQKENI. The CDR3 loop reads CASSPLGEAEQYF. CDR3 nucleotide sequence: TGTGCCAGCTCACCGCTAGGGGAGGCCGAGCAGTACTTC.

The chain recombines TRBV5-4 with TRBJ2-2, with 9 bases matching TRBD2. The CDR3 covers 17 residues. The V and J ends lost 0 bases and 4 bases, in that order; junction bases with no gene match: 7. CDR1 is SGHNT, CDR2 YYREEE, per germline (reference sequence). The CDR3 loop is CASSLVQRGALTGELFF. The CDR3, as DNA: TGTGCCAGCAGCTTGGTTCAGCGGGGGGCCCTCACCGGGGAGCTGTTTTTT.

The chain employs TRBV7-9 and TRBJ1-2; 11 bases are a match to TRBD1. Germline values: CDR1 SEHNR, CDR2 FQNEAQ (reference sequence). V shed 6 bases, J shed 2 bases, and the junction held 17 bases outside the gene matches. The CDR3 extends over 19 amino acids. CDR3 amino acids: CASSPQLGTGGEWNYGYTF. For the CDR3, the DNA is TGTGCCAGCAGTCCTCAATTGGGGACAGGGGGAGAATGGAACTATGGCTACACCTTC.

The V call is TRBV11-2, the J call TRBJ1-3, with a tentative D call TRBD1 (6 bases). This CDR3 contains 13 residues. Trimming removed 5 bases at V and 11 bases at J, with 16 bases between. CDR1 is SGHAT, CDR2 FQNNGV, per germline. CDR3 loop: CASSPDHRAAIYF. The CDR3 nucleotides read TGTGCCAGCAGCCCCGACCACAGGGCGGCCATATATTTT.

V gene TRBV29-1 combines with J gene TRBJ1-5; D is uncertain. Trimming took 0 bases from V and 6 from J, leaving 12 bases between them. Germline lookup yields CDR1 SQVTM and CDR2 ANQGSEA. The CDR3 has 14 amino acids. CDR3 protein: CSVEDAASGQPQHF. The CDR3 bases are TGCAGCGTTGAAGATGCGGCTTCCGGTCAGCCCCAGCATTTT.

This chain joins TRBV7-3 and TRBJ2-7; D perhaps matches TRBD2 (6 bases). The V and J ends lost 5 bases and 6 bases respectively, with 17 bases between them. The CDR3 covers 14 residues. Germline V CDR1 and CDR2: SGHTA, FQGTGA. The CDR3 region is CASSPSGGGSEQYF. In DNA form, the CDR3 reads TGTGCCAGCAGCCCGTCCGGGGGAGGTAGCGAGCAGTACTTC. The full variable domain, completed using reference TRBV7-3 and TRBJ2-7, is GAGVSQTPSNKVTEKGKYVELRCDPISGHTALYWYRQSLGQGPEFLIYFQGTGAADDSGLPNDRFFAVRPEGSVSTLKIQRTERGDSAVYLCASSPSGGGSEQYFGPGTRLTVT.

As concerns this clone: The sample has other DNA sequences that encode this CDR3 too. The chain combines TRBV5-4 with TRBJ2-7, with TRBD1 identical over 9 bases. The CDR3 has 14 residues. CDR1 is SGHNT and CDR2 is YYREEE in the germline V gene (reference sequence). J was trimmed by 1 base and V by 3 bases; bases with no gene match: 2. CDR3 amino acids: CASSSDRGSYEQYF. The DNA of the CDR3 is TGTGCCAGCAGCTCCGACAGGGGGTCCTACGAGCAGTACTTC.

CDR3 sequence reads: CASSLERGALGTQYF. The DNA for the CDR3 is TGTGCCAGCAGCTTGGAGCGGGGGGCCCTGGGGACCCAGTACTTC. The chain joins TRBV5-4 to TRBJ2-5; the match to TRBD2 covers 9 bases. Trimming at V came to 0 bases and at J to 7 bases, leaving 7 bases not matched to a gene. This CDR3 comprises 15 residues. Per the germline V gene, CDR1 is SGHNT and CDR2 is YYREEE (reference sequence).

The chain joins TRBV4-2 to TRBJ2-1, with D possibly being TRBD1 (7 bases). The CDR3 is 17 amino acids. The germline CDR1 and CDR2 sequences are LGHNA and YNFKEQ. Trimming pared 5 bases from V and 8 bases from J, leaving 25 bases between. The CDR3 here is CASSAIGVRGALDEQFF. CDR3 nucleotides: TGTGCCAGCAGCGCGATAGGGGTCAGGGGGGCTCTCGATGAGCAGTTCTTC.